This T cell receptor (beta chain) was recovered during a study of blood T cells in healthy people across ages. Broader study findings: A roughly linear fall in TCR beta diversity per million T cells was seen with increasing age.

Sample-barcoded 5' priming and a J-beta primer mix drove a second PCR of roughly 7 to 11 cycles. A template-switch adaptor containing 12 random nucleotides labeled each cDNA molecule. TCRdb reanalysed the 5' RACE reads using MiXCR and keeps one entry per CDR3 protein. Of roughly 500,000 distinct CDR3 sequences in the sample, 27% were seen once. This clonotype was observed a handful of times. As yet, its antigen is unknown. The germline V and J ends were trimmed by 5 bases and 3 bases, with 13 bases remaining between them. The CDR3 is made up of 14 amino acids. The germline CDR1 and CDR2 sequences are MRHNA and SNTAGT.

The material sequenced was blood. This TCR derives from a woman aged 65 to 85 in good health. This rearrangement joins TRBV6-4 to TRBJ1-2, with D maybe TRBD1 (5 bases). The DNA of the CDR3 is TGTGCCAGCAGTTCGACAGAGCCCTACTATGGCTACACCTTC. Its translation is CASSSTEPYYGYTF.